The clone carrying this T cell receptor (beta chain) has a count of ten or more. The antigen is unknown. Germline CDR1 reads LGHDT; CDR2 reads YNNKEL (reference sequence). Between the trimmed V and J ends, which lost 3 bases and 0 bases, there was a span of 6 bases. CDR3 length equals 15 residues. The sample originates from a study of T cells in Graves' hyperthyroidism and ophthalmopathy. Overall study results and limits: The model's output predicted ophthalmopathy at a median of roughly 6.9 months prior to onset.

Amplification targeted TCR beta CDR3 regions from RNA transcripts. An initial round of RT-PCR targeting the TCR CDR3 relied on the HTBI primer set. From the multiplex PCR reads, TCRdb called clonotypes with MiXCR, one entry per CDR3 protein. The sample holds about 400,000 distinct CDR3 sequences; roughly 14% are singletons and the top ten take approximately 13%. The sample was blood. This TCR came from a man aged 18 to 29 with Graves' ophthalmopathy. The rearrangement uses TRBV3-1 and TRBJ1-6; D unresolved. The CDR3 DNA follows: TGTGCCAGCAGCCAGGGGAGCTCCTATAATTCACCCCTCCACTTT. Encoded protein: CASSQGSSYNSPLHF.